The 13 T cell receptor beta chains presented below share a single source sample, sequenced in a study of neurological immune-mediated disorders. TCRdb redid the calling of the 5' RACE reads with MiXCR, one entry per CDR3 protein. The sample has roughly 45,000 distinct CDR3 sequences, around 3.3% seen once. Sequencing used PBMCs. These receptors all stem from a woman aged 45-60 years with multiple sclerosis.

At least ten counts were recorded for this clonotype. The rearrangement links TRBV7-2 to TRBJ1-2, with D possibly TRBD1 on 5 matching bases. The CDR3 is made up of 16 amino acids. The V gene lost 6 bases and the J gene lost 5 bases, with 22 bases spanning the gap. CDR1 is SGHTA, CDR2 FQGNSA, per germline. CDR3 protein: CASSPGGGGSQYGYTF. Here the CDR3 DNA reads TGTGCCAGCAGTCCAGGCGGGGGAGGTTCCCAATATGGCTACACCTTC.

This clonotype has at least ten counts. The rearrangement uses TRBV5-1 and TRBJ2-3; 13 nucleotides match TRBD2. This CDR3 has 17 amino acids. Germline V gives CDR1 SGHRS, CDR2 YFSETQ. V shed 3 bases and J 1 base; nucleotides not matched to a gene: 5. CDR3 residues: CASSSLAGGLRTDTQYF. CDR3 bases: TGCGCCAGCAGCTCACTAGCGGGAGGGCTGCGCACAGATACGCAGTATTTT.

This clonotype was detected a few times. This sequence joins TRBV20-1 and TRBJ2-1, with D possibly being TRBD2 (6 bases). V was clipped by 1 base and J by 6 bases, with 16 bases between them. CDR3 length: 15 residues. Germline-derived CDR1 and CDR2 are DFQATT and SNEGSKA (reference sequence). CDR3 DNA: TGCAGTGCTAGAGCTGGAGGGATTAACCGCAATGAGCAGTTCTTC. This sequence encodes CSARAGGINRNEQFF.

Ten or more counts support this clonotype. J is TRBJ2-7 and V is TRBV20-1; D call uncertain. Trimming removed 3 bases at V and 3 bases at J, with 9 bases between. Looked up from germline, CDR1 is DFQATT and CDR2 is SNEGSKA (reference sequence). This CDR3 spans 12 amino acids. CDR3 sequence reads: CSASGPYYEQYF. CDR3 bases: TGCAGTGCTAGCGGCCCCTACTACGAGCAGTACTTC.

In its sample, this clonotype was seen many times. V gene TRBV20-1 combines with J gene TRBJ2-3; D ambiguous. This CDR3 is 14 amino acids long. CDR1 is DFQATT, CDR2 SNEGSKA, per germline (reference sequence). V gave up 4 bases and J gave up 1 base, with 12 bases separating them. The CDR3 region has the DNA TGCAGTGCTATCGCCCCGTCGGGCACAGATACGCAGTATTTT. This sequence encodes CSAIAPSGTDTQYF.

This clonotype turned up a few times. A read error may explain this, as a much larger clone is one base away. No conserved phenylalanine or tryptophan is present at the end of the CDR3, so a read error is the likely explanation. The DNA for the CDR3 is TGCAGTGCTAGAGAAGCGGTTTTGGGCGTTGAAAAACTGTTTATT. Translated, it gives CSAREAVLGVEKLFI. The chain combines TRBV20-1 with TRBJ1-4; D gene ambiguous. The length of the CDR3 is 15 residues. The V end lost 0 bases, the J end lost 7 bases, and 15 bases lay between the germline ends. Per the germline V gene, CDR1 is DFQATT and CDR2 is SNEGSKA (reference sequence).

This clonotype was found a few times. The chain is built from TRBV10-3 and TRBJ1-6; 10 positions match TRBD1. The CDR3 has 14 amino acids. V lost 6 bases and J lost 9; bases outside the gene matches: 5. The V gene's germline CDR1 is ENHRY and CDR2 SYGVKD. CDR3 nucleotides: TGTGCCATCAGCATCCGGGACAGGGGTTCACCCCTCCACTTT. It translates to CAISIRDRGSPLHF.

This clonotype appeared many times. The V gene is TRBV18, the J gene TRBJ2-7; D is ambiguous. Germline-derived CDR1 and CDR2 are KGHSH and LQKENI. The CDR3 runs 11 residues. V was cut by 2 bases and J by 3 bases, with 2 bases left in between. CDR3 nucleotide sequence: TGTGCCAGCTCACCAGGCTACGAGCAGTACGTC. Translating gives CASSPGYEQYV.

The sample holds many counts of this clonotype. This chain uses TRBV28 with TRBJ2-1, with 8 bases lining up with TRBD1. Germline assignment: CDR1 MDHEN and CDR2 SYDVKM. After removal of 4 bases from V and 5 bases from J, the junction contained 7 bases not matched to a gene. This CDR3 spans 15 amino acids. CDR3 residues: CASSWGTGTHNEQFF. The CDR3 DNA reads as TGTGCCAGCAGTTGGGGGACAGGTACCCACAATGAGCAGTTCTTC.

This clonotype was recorded many times. The V and J genes are TRBV2 and TRBJ2-2; the D call may be TRBD1 or TRBD2 (6 bases each). Germline V gives CDR1 SNHLY, CDR2 FYNNEI. The V gene lost 1 base and the J gene lost 7 bases, with 16 bases spanning the gap. CDR3 length equals 16 residues. The CDR3 reads CASSEVPGGMGGELFF. As DNA, the CDR3 is TGTGCCAGCAGTGAAGTACCCGGGGGCATGGGCGGGGAGCTGTTTTTT.

This clonotype has at least ten counts. DNA of the CDR3: TGCAGTGCTAGAGATCCAGCGGGTTTCTACAATGAGCAGTTCTTC. Residues: CSARDPAGFYNEQFF. The V gene is TRBV20-1, the J gene TRBJ2-1; weak D call: TRBD2 (6 bases). The CDR3 is 15 residues long. CDR1 DFQATT and CDR2 SNEGSKA come from the germline V gene (reference sequence). V was clipped by 0 bases and J by 3 bases, with 12 bases between them.

The table lists this clonotype with many counts. The chain links TRBV4-1 to TRBJ1-1; D remains ambiguous. The V gene lost 1 base and the J gene lost 1 base, with 10 bases spanning the gap. CDR1 is MGHRA, CDR2 YSYEKL, per germline. The CDR3 contains 15 residues. The CDR3 DNA sequence: TGCGCCAGCAGCCAAGCTAACAGCCAGAACACTGAAGCTTTCTTT. This codes for CASSQANSQNTEAFF.

In its sample, this clonotype was seen many times. The chain links TRBV4-1 to TRBJ2-1, with D uncertain. This CDR3 is 14 amino acids long. V lost 0 bases to trimming and J lost 7 bases, with 10 bases between them. The germline V gene encodes CDR1 MGHRA and CDR2 YSYEKL. CDR3 region: CASSQDKRWNEQFF. CDR3 in DNA: TGCGCCAGCAGCCAAGATAAGAGGTGGAATGAGCAGTTCTTC.